A single sample gave rise to the 30 T cell receptor beta chains below, sequenced in a study of T cell responses to AZD1222 COVID-19 vaccine. Data came from immunoSEQ multiplex PCR; TCRdb stores just in-frame clones and leaves some out. Of about 120,000 clones listed, 90% are singletons. The sample was peripheral blood, taken 28 days after the second dose of the MenACWY control vaccine. These receptor sequences come from an adult who received the MenACWY meningococcal vaccine as a control.

The chain has TRBV5-4 and TRBJ2-2; 9 bases agree with TRBD2. There are 17 residues in the CDR3. CDR1 SGHNT and CDR2 YYREEE come from the germline V gene (reference sequence). V lost 6 bases, J lost 1 base, and 10 bases stayed unmatched. The chain's CDR3 is CASTRAGGGWNTGELFF. CDR3 nucleotides: TGTGCCAGCACCCGGGCGGGAGGGGGCTGGAACACCGGGGAGCTGTTTTTT. Full variable domain (rest looked up from reference TRBV5-4 and TRBJ2-2): ETGVTQSPTHLIKTRGQQVTLRCSSQSGHNTVSWYQQALGQGPQFIFQYYREEENGRGNFPPRFSGLQFPNYSSELNVNALELDDSALYLCASTRAGGGWNTGELFFGEGSRLTVL.

The chain joins TRBV5-1 to TRBJ2-2; 12 nucleotides line up with TRBD1. Germline CDR1 and CDR2: SGHRS and YFSETQ. The CDR3 has 17 residues. V shed 0 bases, J shed 7 bases, and the junction held 7 bases outside the gene matches. The CDR3 coding sequence is TGCGCCAGCAGCTTGGAGGGGACAGGGGGCTTCAGCGGGGAGCTGTTTTTT. Translating gives CASSLEGTGGFSGELFF.

The chain has TRBV6-7 and TRBJ1-1; D uncertain. TRBV6-7 is noted as an ORF with a role that remains uncertain. The CDR3 is 14 residues long. V lost 6 bases and J lost 0, with 11 bases in between. The CDR3 reads CASRRPDLNTEAFF. The CDR3 region has the DNA TGTGCCAGCAGGCGGCCCGATTTGAACACTGAAGCTTTCTTT.

The genes are TRBV5-4 and TRBJ2-1; 12 nucleotides agree with TRBD2. The germline V gene has CDR1 SGHNT and CDR2 YYREEE (reference sequence). CDR3 length: 17 residues. J gave up 0 bases and V 4 bases, and 5 bases lay outside the gene matches. The CDR3 protein is CASSGGLAGVSYNEQFF. The CDR3 nucleotides are TGTGCCAGCAGCGGGGGACTAGCGGGCGTCTCCTACAATGAGCAGTTCTTC.

The rearrangement uses TRBV19 and TRBJ1-5, with D hard to call. Per the germline V gene, CDR1 is LNHDA and CDR2 is SQIVND (reference sequence). This CDR3 region has 15 residues. V was cut by 5 bases and J by 3 bases, with 14 bases left in between. CDR3 bases: TGTGCCAGTAGTCTCGTGATACTACCCAATCAGCCCCAGCATTTT. Translated, it gives CASSLVILPNQPQHF.

The chain has TRBV21-1 and TRBJ2-3; no DNA check was done on the table's D call, TRBD1. TRBV21-1 is described as a pseudogene. The CDR3 covers 16 residues. The CDR3 nucleotides read TGTGCCAGCAGCCTCCGCAGGGCCGGGAGCACAGATACGCAGTATTTT. Protein sequence: CASSLRRAGSTDTQYF.

The J gene is TRBJ1-4, the V gene TRBV10-3; D is undetermined. The germline V gene has CDR1 ENHRY and CDR2 SYGVKD. This CDR3 region has 15 residues. Trimming cost V 2 bases and J 8 bases, with 15 bases left between them. This chain's CDR3 is CAISEGGGGYEKLFF. Written as DNA, the CDR3 is TGTGCCATCAGTGAGGGCGGAGGAGGCTACGAAAAACTGTTTTTT.

The rearrangement links TRBV20-1 to TRBJ1-1, with D possibly TRBD1 on 6 matching bases. V gave up 5 bases and J gave up 5 bases, with 9 bases separating them. This CDR3 is built from 11 residues. Germline loops: CDR1 DFQATT, CDR2 SNEGSKA (reference sequence). The CDR3 region is CSASGVTEAFF. CDR3 sequence (DNA): TGCAGTGCTTCAGGGGTTACTGAAGCTTTCTTT.

The chain joins TRBV18 to TRBJ2-1; a weak D match, TRBD1 (5 bases). Trimming took off 1 base at V and 5 bases at J, with 9 bases between the two ends. This CDR3 comprises 14 residues. Germline CDR1 KGHSH, CDR2 LQKENI. The CDR3 coding sequence is TGTGCCAGCTCACCACTTGACAGTCACAATGAGCAGTTCTTC. Translated: CASSPLDSHNEQFF.

Note on this clone: A read error may account for a junction end that differs from germline. The CDR3, as DNA: TGTGCCAGCAGCCAAATGGGCATTCTTTTC. This encodes CASSQMGILF. V gene TRBV5-8 combines with J gene TRBJ2-7; no firm D call. The CDR3 runs 10 residues. CDR1 and CDR2 from the germline V gene are SGHTS and YDEGEE.

The chain uses TRBV28 and TRBJ2-2; D possibly corresponds to TRBD1 (6 bases). The ends were cut back, 7 bases at V and 5 bases at J, with 11 bases in the middle. Germline CDR1 reads MDHEN; CDR2 reads SYDVKM. CDR3 length equals 13 residues. Here the CDR3 DNA reads TGTGCCAGCATGTCAGGACAGACCGGGGAGCTGTTTTTT. This sequence encodes CASMSGQTGELFF. The full variable domain, completed using reference TRBV28 and TRBJ2-2, is DVKVTQSSRYLVKRTGEKVFLECVQDMDHENMFWYRQDPGLGLRLIYFSYDVKMKEKGDIPEGYSVSREKKERFSLILESASTNQTSMYLCASMSGQTGELFFGEGSRLTVL.

V and J are TRBV6-2 or TRBV6-3 and TRBJ1-6; unclear D gene. CDR3 length: 12 residues. Trimming took off 5 bases at V and 8 bases at J, with 7 bases between the two ends. Germline-derived CDR1 and CDR2 are MNHEY and SVGEGT. The DNA of the CDR3 is TGTGCCAGCAGTCCAGGTTATTCACCCCTCCACTTT. Translated: CASSPGYSPLHF.

This chain joins TRBV14 and TRBJ2-3; a possible D gene is TRBD1 (5 bases). Per germline, CDR1 SGHDN and CDR2 FVKESK. V dropped 1 base and J dropped 3 bases, with 17 bases sitting between them. CDR3 length: 17 residues. The CDR3 DNA sequence: TGTGCCAGCAGCCAAGGATTCATTAGGCCAGGGACAGATACGCAGTATTTT. This encodes CASSQGFIRPGTDTQYF.

The chain has TRBV19 and TRBJ2-2; 9 nucleotides align to TRBD2. The CDR3 is 14 amino acids. Trimming took 6 bases from V and 4 from J; bases not matched to a gene: 3. Germline V CDR1 and CDR2: LNHDA, SQIVND (reference sequence). The CDR3 DNA sequence: TGTGCCAGTAGCGCGGGGGGGCTCACCGGGGAGCTGTTTTTT. Translation gives CASSAGGLTGELFF.

This chain links TRBV28 with TRBJ2-5; D possibly corresponds to TRBD2 (6 bases). The germline V gene encodes CDR1 MDHEN and CDR2 SYDVKM. V lost 6 bases and J lost 3, with 11 bases in between. This CDR3 spans 13 amino acids. The CDR3 sequence is CASRFRREETQYF. The CDR3, as DNA: TGTGCCAGCAGGTTTAGGAGGGAAGAGACCCAGTACTTC.

This chain connects TRBV6-6 to TRBJ2-7, with 10 nucleotides matching TRBD1. This CDR3 has 16 residues. CDR1 is MNHNY and CDR2 is SVGAGI in the germline V gene (reference sequence). The V and J ends lost 4 bases and 2 bases, in that order; junction bases with no gene match: 8. CDR3 sequence: CASSSSGTGVAYEQYF. The CDR3, as DNA: TGTGCCAGCAGTTCCTCCGGGACAGGGGTTGCCTACGAGCAGTACTTC.

This chain uses TRBV4-1 with TRBJ2-2; 7 nucleotides line up with TRBD1. The ends lost 3 bases at V and 7 bases at J; junction bases unmatched: 11. There are 16 residues in the CDR3. Germline CDR1 reads MGHRA; CDR2 reads YSYEKL. For the CDR3, the DNA is TGCGCCAGCAGCCAGGCTACAGGGGCGGGTATCGGGGAGCTGTTTTTT. Translation gives CASSQATGAGIGELFF.

This clone is classed as medium-sized (0.01 to 0.1%). V usage is TRBV7-9 and J usage is TRBJ1-2; D remains unclear. Trimming took 5 bases from V and 7 from J, leaving 23 bases between them. The CDR3 consists of 16 residues. Germline CDR1 reads SEHNR; CDR2 reads FQNEAQ (reference sequence). In nucleotides, the CDR3 is TGTGCCAGCAGCCCTTGGGGTGGGGTTTCATCCGGTGGCTACACCTTC. It encodes CASSPWGGVSSGGYTF.

As DNA, the CDR3 is TGTGCCAGCAGCTTTAAATGGGACAGCGTCAATGAGCAGTTCTTC. This gives the protein CASSFKWDSVNEQFF. The chain is built from TRBV11-2 and TRBJ2-1, with 7 bases identical to TRBD1. CDR1 is SGHAT, CDR2 FQNNGV, per germline. The CDR3 is 15 residues long. V was pared by 3 bases and J by 6 bases, with 8 bases of the junction left unmatched.

The genes are TRBV18 and TRBJ1-3; the D is unclear. The germline V and J ends were trimmed by 3 bases and 0 bases, with 6 bases remaining between them. This CDR3 region has 14 residues. Germline loops: CDR1 KGHSH, CDR2 LQKENI. CDR3 loop: CASSPYRSGNTIYF. CDR3 DNA: TGTGCCAGCTCACCGTACCGCTCTGGAAACACCATATATTTT.

The chain combines TRBV28 with TRBJ2-7; 7 positions agree with TRBD2. The germline CDR1 and CDR2 sequences are MDHEN and SYDVKM. The CDR3 has 16 amino acids. V lost 5 bases, J lost 6 bases, and 16 bases stayed unmatched. The CDR3 region has the DNA TGTGCCAGCAGTCCGCTAGGACTAGGAGAGACGGGCGAGCAGTACTTC. Translated, it gives CASSPLGLGETGEQYF.

This chain joins TRBV27 and TRBJ1-5; 9 bases agree with TRBD1. After removal of 6 bases from V and 0 bases from J, the junction contained 6 bases not matched to a gene. Germline-derived CDR1 and CDR2 are MNHEY and SMNVEV (reference sequence). The CDR3 extends over 16 amino acids. The CDR3 bases are TGTGCCAGCAGACCGGGACAGGGCTATAGCAATCAGCCCCAGCATTTT. Translation gives CASRPGQGYSNQPQHF.

The rearrangement uses TRBV6-5 and TRBJ1-5; D gene uncertain. The CDR3 has 15 residues. V was shortened by 6 bases and J by 0 bases, with 12 bases between the two germline ends. Germline V CDR1 and CDR2: MNHEY, SVGAGI. The CDR3 region is CASRGFTYSNQPQHF. The CDR3 DNA reads as TGTGCCAGCAGGGGCTTCACTTATAGCAATCAGCCCCAGCATTTT.

The V gene is TRBV7-8, the J gene TRBJ2-7, with a possible D match to TRBD1 (5 bases). The CDR3 is 14 amino acids. Per the germline V gene, CDR1 is SGHVS and CDR2 is FQNEAQ. Trimming stripped 5 bases from V and 5 bases from J, with 16 bases between. CDR3 amino acids: CASSKGGAVDEQYV. The CDR3 nucleotides are TGTGCCAGCAGCAAGGGTGGGGCGGTCGACGAGCAGTACGTC.

This rearrangement joins TRBV7-8 to TRBJ2-2; possible D gene TRBD2, 6 bases. This CDR3 comprises 14 residues. Germline V CDR1 and CDR2: SGHVS, FQNEAQ. The germline V and J ends were trimmed by 5 bases and 6 bases, with 13 bases remaining between them. CDR3 sequence reads: CASSLAGLPGELFF. In nucleotides, the CDR3 is TGTGCCAGCAGCCTCGCGGGGCTTCCCGGGGAGCTGTTTTTT.

In its sample, this clone was seen once. The chain is built from TRBV10-3 and TRBJ2-5, with D hard to call. V was clipped by 7 bases and J by 2 bases, with 11 bases between them. The CDR3 loop spans 13 amino acids. CDR1 ENHRY and CDR2 SYGVKD come from the germline V gene. Here the CDR3 reads CAIMSQNQETQYF. CDR3 DNA: TGTGCCATCATGTCACAGAATCAAGAGACCCAGTACTTC.

The chain recombines TRBV5-4 with TRBJ2-7; D is uncertain. Germline CDR1 is SGHNT and CDR2 is YYREEE (reference sequence). The CDR3 spans 14 residues. V was pared by 0 bases and J by 1 base, with 8 bases between. This CDR3 reads CASSLGGISYEQYF. The CDR3 DNA reads as TGTGCCAGCAGCTTGGGCGGTATATCCTACGAGCAGTACTTC.

This chain uses TRBV19 with TRBJ1-1; weak D call: TRBD1 (5 bases). The CDR3 has 14 residues. The germline gives CDR1 LNHDA, CDR2 SQIVND (reference sequence). Trimming took off 3 bases at V and 4 bases at J, with 12 bases between the two ends. DNA for the CDR3: TGTGCCAGTAGTATTTGGGGGACGGGCACTGAAGCTTTCTTT. It encodes CASSIWGTGTEAFF. Full variable domain (remainder filled in from reference TRBV19 and TRBJ1-1): DGGITQSPKYLFRKEGQNVTLSCEQNLNHDAMYWYRQDPGQGLRLIYYSQIVNDFQKGDIAEGYSVSREKKESFPLTVTSAQKNPTAFYLCASSIWGTGTEAFFGQGTRLTVV.

A few counts support this clone. The rearrangement links TRBV29-1 to TRBJ2-7; D tentatively reads TRBD1 or TRBD2 (5 bases each). This CDR3 contains 14 residues. CDR1 SQVTM and CDR2 ANQGSEA come from the germline V gene. Trimming removed 7 bases from V and 0 bases from J, with 16 bases in between. This CDR3 reads CSALGTASSYEQYF. The CDR3 DNA is TGCAGCGCTCTGGGGACGGCTAGCTCCTACGAGCAGTACTTC.

CDR3 sequence (DNA): TGTGCCAGCAGTTTAACGACTAGCTTCCCGCCTCAAGGATACAATGAGCAGTTCTTC. This gives the protein CASSLTTSFPPQGYNEQFF. The chain has TRBV28 and TRBJ2-1; 7 bases agree with TRBD2. The CDR3 runs 19 residues. Germline V gene data show CDR1 as MDHEN and CDR2 as SYDVKM. J was trimmed by 4 bases and V by 2 bases; bases with no gene match: 17. Combining the CDR3 with reference TRBV28 and TRBJ2-1 gives the whole variable domain DVKVTQSSRYLVKRTGEKVFLECVQDMDHENMFWYRQDPGLGLRLIYFSYDVKMKEKGDIPEGYSVSREKKERFSLILESASTNQTSMYLCASSLTTSFPPQGYNEQFFGPGTRLTVL.